A selection of T cell receptor beta chains follows, all from one sample in a study of blood T cell repertoires in COVID-19. Repertoires were generated with immunoSEQ multiplex PCR, while TCRdb's copy carries only in-frame clones and drops some. The data contain about 3,500 clones, about 70% of them singletons. The sequenced material came from peripheral blood. Every receptor here comes from a human donor in a cohort sampled during active COVID-19. CDR3s include the opening cysteine and the closing phenylalanine or tryptophan. Fields, in order: V gene, CDR3 protein.

>TRBV6-4
CASSGLAGGNEQFF
>TRBV6-2/TRBV6-3
CASSPAEQETQYF
>TRBV19
CASSIEGALLNQPQHF
>TRBV29-1
CSVVPRSDTQYF
>TRBV5-6
CASSSTQGSGNTIYF
>TRBV29-1
CSVEDARNTEAFF
>TRBV5-1
CASSINGGYTGELFF
>TRBV7-9
CASSFASGQGGYTF
>TRBV10-1
CASSEEVGRRETQYF
>TRBV11-2
CASSPSRGVSGNTIYF
>TRBV5-6
CASSYRGGVNNEQFF
>TRBV4-1
CASSLRTTDWGGYGYTF
>TRBV7-6
CASSAGTGGTYEQYF
>TRBV5-6
CASSLAVYNSPLHF
>TRBV6-4
CASSDGRGTDTQYF
>TRBV19
CASRTGRGDEQFF
>TRBV2
CASGEVAGGNEQFF
>TRBV9
CASSVDNQETQYF
>TRBV7-9
CASSSFGTDNTGELFF
>TRBV28
CASSLVHLNQPQHF
>TRBV4-1
CASSQVASGGTPYEQYF
>TRBV7-2
CASSLWVPGNQYGYTF
>TRBV7-9
CASSFRTDLSSGNTIYF
>TRBV15
CATSRDRVAGNTIYF
>TRBV7-8
CASSSGTGGIGGVIQYF
>TRBV19
CASSSGYQGTQYF
>TRBV3-1/TRBV3-2
CASSHGENTEAFF
>TRBV5-1
CASRGAAGTVIPSTEAFF
>TRBV6-5
CASRRGDNLQPQHF
>TRBV30
CAWGREETQYF
>TRBV3-1/TRBV3-2
CASSHGGLGQYF
>TRBV27
CASSSTLAGRYTF
>TRBV7-2
CASSSGDYNEQFF
>TRBV11-2
CASSWNWVGGRFQETQYF
>TRBV5-1
CASSLGDRDTDTQYF
>TRBV30
CAWTQTRGNTEAFF
>TRBV7-3
CASSPQGGTDTQYF
>TRBV10-3
CAISEGTGEEQYF
>TRBV7-8
CASRLGLAGGSGANVLTF
>TRBV18
CASALVGAEAFF
>TRBV7-6
CASSQGQSGGLNTGELFF
>TRBV28
CASRKRGGNTEAFF
>TRBV6-4
CASSEASGGHNEQFF
>TRBV10-3
CAISDGGVNTEAFF
>TRBV2
CASSDDRGRTDTQYF
>TRBV6-4
CATSLSSGEGNEQFF
>TRBV9
CASSVGTGNQPQHF